A single sample is the source of the 9 T cell receptor beta chains below, sequenced in a study of OX40 agonist ivuxolimab in advanced cancers. Assay used: immunoSEQ multiplex PCR; TCRdb lists only in-frame clones, some missing. The sample consists of about 70,000 clones, 70% to 90% of them appearing once. This sample comprised CD4+ or CD8+ T cells sorted from blood, obtained in a trial of the OX40 agonist ivuxolimab. The receptors were gathered from an adult with an advanced solid tumor such as melanoma, head and neck, liver or kidney cancer.

The chain has TRBV6-5 and TRBJ2-7; 8 bases match TRBD2. CDR1 and CDR2 from the germline V gene are MNHEY and SVGAGI. The CDR3 is made up of 16 amino acids. The junction had 6 bases not matched to a gene; V was cut back by 0 bases and J by 2 bases. Here the CDR3 reads CASSYSTSGGTYEQYF. For the CDR3, the DNA is TGTGCCAGCAGTTACTCGACCAGCGGGGGCACCTACGAGCAGTACTTC.

The V gene is TRBV5-4, the J gene TRBJ1-3, with TRBD1 as a possible D gene (5 bases). The CDR3 has 16 amino acids. CDR1 and CDR2 from the germline V gene are SGHNT and YYREEE (reference sequence). The V end lost 5 bases, the J end lost 0 bases, and 15 bases lay between the germline ends. CDR3 region: CASSRAGPSSGNTIYF. CDR3 coding DNA: TGTGCCAGCAGTCGAGCGGGACCCAGCTCTGGAAACACCATATATTTT.

The chain recombines TRBV28 with TRBJ1-2; 10 bases agree with TRBD1. The length of the CDR3 is 14 residues. Germline assignment: CDR1 MDHEN and CDR2 SYDVKM. With 2 bases clipped from V and 4 bases from J, the junction kept 1 base outside the gene matches. The CDR3 loop is CASSLGTGVYGYTF. CDR3 nucleotide sequence: TGTGCCAGCAGTTTAGGGACAGGGGTCTATGGCTACACCTTC.

For this clone: One end of the junction is discordant with germline, which a read error may explain. This sequence joins TRBV18 and TRBJ1-4; 10 bases are a match to TRBD1. The CDR3 is 17 amino acids. CDR1 is KGHSH and CDR2 is LQKENI in the germline V gene. The DNA of the CDR3 is TGTGCCAGCTCGCCACGTTATTCCGGGACAGGGGATGAAAAACTGTTTTTT. This encodes CASSPRYSGTGDEKLFF. Full variable domain (outside the CDR3, taken from reference TRBV18 and TRBJ1-4): NAGVMQNPRHLVRRRGQEARLRCSPMKGHSHVYWYRQLPEEGLKFMVYLQKENIIDESGMPKERFSAEFPKEGPSILRIQQVVRGDSAAYFCASSPRYSGTGDEKLFFGSGTQLSVL.

This chain uses TRBV7-2 with TRBJ1-2; D is undetermined. The CDR3 runs to 14 residues. Trimming removed 4 bases at V and 7 bases at J, with 16 bases between. CDR1 and CDR2 from the germline V gene are SGHTA and FQGNSA. The CDR3 protein is CASSSNRGRSGYTF. In nucleotides, the CDR3 is TGTGCCAGCAGCTCCAACCGAGGCCGTTCTGGCTACACCTTC.

The CDR3 loop is CASSLPTVVAAEQYF. CDR3 sequence (DNA): TGTGCCAGCTCACTCCCCACCGTAGTGGCTGCCGAGCAGTACTTC. The chain is built from TRBV18 and TRBJ2-7; D unclear. The CDR3 contains 15 residues. Germline-derived CDR1 and CDR2 are KGHSH and LQKENI. Deletions cut 4 bases from V and 6 bases from J, with 19 bases between.

The chain employs TRBV2 and TRBJ2-7; 9 bases are shared with TRBD1. Germline CDR1 reads SNHLY; CDR2 reads FYNNEI. With 5 bases clipped from V and 9 bases from J, the junction kept 11 bases outside the gene matches. The CDR3 has 14 residues. Written as DNA, the CDR3 is TGTGCCAGCAGTAGATTGGGACAGGGCCGCGGGCAGTACTTC. This gives the protein CASSRLGQGRGQYF.

This chain uses TRBV10-2 with TRBJ2-7; maybe TRBD1 (5 bases). The CDR3 sequence is 15 residues long. V lost 0 bases and J 5 bases, leaving 14 bases between the germline ends. Germline-derived CDR1 and CDR2 are WSHSY and SAAADI. As DNA, the CDR3 is TGCGCCAGCAGTGAGTCCATCAGGGTAAGACACGAGCAGTACTTC. Its translation: CASSESIRVRHEQYF.

The V and J genes are TRBV4-3 and TRBJ1-2; D ambiguous. The length of the CDR3 is 14 residues. Germline lookup yields CDR1 LGHNA and CDR2 YSLEER. V dropped 0 bases and J dropped 6 bases, with 11 bases sitting between them. The CDR3 loop reads CASSQEIRVHGYTF. The CDR3 DNA follows: TGCGCCAGCAGCCAAGAGATAAGGGTCCATGGCTACACCTTC.